This record concerns one T cell receptor beta chain sequence. Its matching antigen is unknown. TCR beta CDR3 sequences were amplified from RNA transcripts. First-round RT-PCR targeting the TCR CDR3 was performed with the HTBI primer set. TCRdb ran MiXCR on the multiplex PCR reads and lists one entry per CDR3 protein. Of around 290,000 distinct CDR3 sequences in the sample, approximately 15% are singletons; the top ten hold 55% to 60%. The data derive from a study of T cells in Graves' hyperthyroidism and ophthalmopathy. Findings and caveats of the study: The blood repertoire included most of the expanded thyroid clonotypes above 0.001. The model forecast ophthalmopathy, anticipating it by a median approximately 6 months before onset.

Those patients with uncontrolled infection, other autoimmune disease, pregnancy or lactation were excluded. This receptor was obtained from a woman aged 55-70 years with Graves' ophthalmopathy. Sequenced material: blood.

CDR3 sequence: CAWSSNYEQYF. CDR3 nucleotide sequence: TGTGCCTGGAGTTCAAACTACGAGCAGTACTTC. The chain carries TRBV30 and TRBJ2-7; no clear D gene. Germline assignment: CDR1 GTSNPN and CDR2 SVGIG (reference sequence). V shed 2 bases and J shed 3 bases, with 5 bases lying between them. The CDR3 has 11 amino acids.